This T cell receptor beta chain was observed in a study of Ad26.COV2.S vaccination and SARS-CoV-2 variants. Study summary: Participants got Ad26.COV2.S intramuscularly, once or twice 56 days apart. General study points: Placebo recipients showed lower spike-specific TCR breadth than vaccinees. Vaccine and placebo recipients had comparable breadth of non-spike TCRs.

Treatment of the sample: 15 to 20 received Ad26.COV2.S at low or high dose, single or two shots; roughly 5 received placebo; per-sample allocation not given. Specimen acquisition occurred on day 63 following the initial vaccine or placebo injection. Points on this clone: As yet, its antigen is unknown.

The V gene end was trimmed by 5 bases and the J gene end by 6 bases; junction bases not matched to a gene: 14. Germline-derived CDR1 and CDR2 are LNHNV and YYDKDF (reference sequence). This CDR3 contains 16 residues. Data came from immunoSEQ multiplex PCR; TCRdb stores just in-frame clones and leaves some out. The top ten hold roughly 2% of the sample, which has roughly 320,000 clones, roughly 80% seen once. The source of this sequence is a person between 18 and 60 years old who received the Ad26.COV2.S COVID-19 vaccine or a placebo. Sequences were derived from peripheral blood, sampled in a trial of Ad26.COV2.S vaccine versus placebo. V gene TRBV15 combines with J gene TRBJ2-3; TRBD2 matches at 7 bases. The CDR3 DNA sequence: TGTGCCACCAGCCCTCGGGACTACCCGGGATGGGATACGCAGTATTTT. Translated, it gives CATSPRDYPGWDTQYF.